This TCR beta chain was identified during a study of shared clonotypes between healthy human individuals. Study at large: Serving as donors were a couple of women and a few men, whose ages spanned 18 to 49. Study-wide findings and caveats: Non-shared clonotypes had lower generation probabilities than clonotypes shared by all four sorted-subset donors.

Comments on this clone: Its antigen is currently unknown.

Sequencing was performed with immunoSEQ multiplex PCR; in TCRdb, only in-frame clones are kept and a portion is missing. In the table there are around 1,900,000 clones, just under 95% of which are singletons. V shed 4 bases and J shed 7 bases, with 22 bases lying between them. This CDR3 is built from 16 residues. Germline V gives CDR1 PRHDT, CDR2 FYEKMQ (reference sequence). Naive-designated CD8 cells lacked CD45RO, were positively enriched for CCR7, and omitted terminally differentiated effector memory CD45RA+ cells. The sequence was obtained from a man aged 18 to 30 in good health. Some clones in this sample may be carry-over from other donors' samples. The J gene is TRBJ1-2, the V gene TRBV13; no reliable D call. The sample consisted of naive CD8+ T cells from PBMCs. The CDR3 loop reads CASSSITETLVSGYTF. The CDR3, as DNA: TGTGCCAGCAGCTCAATCACAGAGACCCTAGTGAGTGGCTACACCTTC.